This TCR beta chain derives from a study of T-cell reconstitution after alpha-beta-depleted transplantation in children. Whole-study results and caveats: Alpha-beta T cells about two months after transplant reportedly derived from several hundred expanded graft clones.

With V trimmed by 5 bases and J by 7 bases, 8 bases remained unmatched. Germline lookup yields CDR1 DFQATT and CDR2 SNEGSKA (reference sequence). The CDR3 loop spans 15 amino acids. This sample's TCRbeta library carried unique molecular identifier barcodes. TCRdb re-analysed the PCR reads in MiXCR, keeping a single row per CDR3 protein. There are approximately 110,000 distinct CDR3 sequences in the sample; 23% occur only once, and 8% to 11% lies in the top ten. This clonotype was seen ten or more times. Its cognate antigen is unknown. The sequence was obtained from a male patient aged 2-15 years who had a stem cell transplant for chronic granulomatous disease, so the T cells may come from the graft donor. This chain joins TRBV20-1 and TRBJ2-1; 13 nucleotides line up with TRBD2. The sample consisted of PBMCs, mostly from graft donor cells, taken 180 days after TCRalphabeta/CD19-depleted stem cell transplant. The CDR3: CSAGPGLAGWNEQFF. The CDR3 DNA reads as TGCAGTGCTGGCCCGGGACTAGCGGGATGGAATGAGCAGTTCTTC.